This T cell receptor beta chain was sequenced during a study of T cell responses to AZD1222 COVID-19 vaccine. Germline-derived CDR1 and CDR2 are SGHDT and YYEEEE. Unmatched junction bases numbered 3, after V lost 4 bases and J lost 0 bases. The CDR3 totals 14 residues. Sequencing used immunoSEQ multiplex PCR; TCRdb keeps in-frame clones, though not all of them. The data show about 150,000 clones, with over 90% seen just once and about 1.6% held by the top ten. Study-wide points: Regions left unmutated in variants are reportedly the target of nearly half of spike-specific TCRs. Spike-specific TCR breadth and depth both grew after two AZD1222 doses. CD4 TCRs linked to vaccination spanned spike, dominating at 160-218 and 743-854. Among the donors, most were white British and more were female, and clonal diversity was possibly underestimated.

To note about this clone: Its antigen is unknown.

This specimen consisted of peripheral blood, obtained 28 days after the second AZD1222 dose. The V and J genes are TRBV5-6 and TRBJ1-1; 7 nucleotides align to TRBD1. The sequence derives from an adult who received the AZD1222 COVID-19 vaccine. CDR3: CASSLRGLNTEAFF. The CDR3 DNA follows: TGTGCCAGCAGCCTTAGGGGGCTGAACACTGAAGCTTTCTTT.